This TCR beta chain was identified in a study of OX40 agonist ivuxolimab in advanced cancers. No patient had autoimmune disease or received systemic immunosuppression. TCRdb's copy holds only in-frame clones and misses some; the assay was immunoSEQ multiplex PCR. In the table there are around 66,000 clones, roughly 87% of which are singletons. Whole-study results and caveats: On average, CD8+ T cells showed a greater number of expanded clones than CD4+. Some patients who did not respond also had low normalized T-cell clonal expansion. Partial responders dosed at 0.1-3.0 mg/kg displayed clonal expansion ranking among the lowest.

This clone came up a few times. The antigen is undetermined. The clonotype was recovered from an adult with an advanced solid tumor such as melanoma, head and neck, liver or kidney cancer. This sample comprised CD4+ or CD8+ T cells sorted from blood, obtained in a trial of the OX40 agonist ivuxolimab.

The CDR3 DNA reads as TGTGCCAGCTCACCTCAGGCAGGGGTGGCGAACACTGAAGCTTTCTTT. Its translation is CASSPQAGVANTEAFF. The chain employs TRBV18 and TRBJ1-1; D may be TRBD1 (6 bases). This CDR3 comprises 16 residues. Germline-derived CDR1 and CDR2 are KGHSH and LQKENI. Trimming left V 3 bases short and J 1 base short, with 15 bases between. The variable domain in full, completed from reference TRBV18 and TRBJ1-1, reads NAGVMQNPRHLVRRRGQEARLRCSPMKGHSHVYWYRQLPEEGLKFMVYLQKENIIDESGMPKERFSAEFPKEGPSILRIQQVVRGDSAAYFCASSPQAGVANTEAFFGQGTRLTVV.